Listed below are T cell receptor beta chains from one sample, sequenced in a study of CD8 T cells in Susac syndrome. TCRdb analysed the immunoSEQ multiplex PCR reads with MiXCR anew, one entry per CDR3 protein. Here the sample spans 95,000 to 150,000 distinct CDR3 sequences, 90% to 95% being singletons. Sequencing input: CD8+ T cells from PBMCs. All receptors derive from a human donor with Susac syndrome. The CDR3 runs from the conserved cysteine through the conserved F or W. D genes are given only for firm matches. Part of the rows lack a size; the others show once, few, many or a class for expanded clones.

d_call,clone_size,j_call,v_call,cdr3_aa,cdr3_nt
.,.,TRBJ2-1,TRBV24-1,CATSDSTSLSEQFF,TGTGCCACCAGTGATTCGACCTCCTTGAGTGAGCAGTTCTTC
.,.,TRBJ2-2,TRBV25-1,CASRADLTGELFF,TGTGCCAGCAGGGCGGACCTCACCGGGGAGCTGTTTTTT
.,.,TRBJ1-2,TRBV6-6,CASSEAWGGYTF,TGTGCCAGCAGCGAGGCTTGGGGGGGCTACACCTTC
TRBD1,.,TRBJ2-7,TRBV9,CASSVGEGGAYEQYF,TGTGCCAGCAGCGTAGGGGAAGGGGGCGCCTACGAGCAGTACTTC
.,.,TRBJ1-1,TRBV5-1,CASSIQPDRMNTEAFF,TGCGCCAGCAGCATCCAACCCGACAGAATGAACACTGAAGCTTTCTTT
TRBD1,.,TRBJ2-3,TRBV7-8,CASSSDGTGARTDTQYF,TGTGCCAGCAGCTCAGATGGGACAGGGGCGAGGACAGATACGCAGTATTTT
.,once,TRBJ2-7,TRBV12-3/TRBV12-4,CASSQGLGYYEQYF,TGTGCCAGCAGTCAGGGCCTGGGGTACTACGAGCAGTACTTC
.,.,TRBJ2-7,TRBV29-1,CSVVPNWDEQYF,TGCAGCGTCGTACCTAACTGGGACGAGCAGTACTTC
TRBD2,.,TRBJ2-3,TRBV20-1,CSAIAGGLGTDTQYF,TGCAGTGCTATCGCGGGGGGGCTTGGCACAGATACGCAGTATTTT
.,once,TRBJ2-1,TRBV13,CASRTFSYNEQFF,TGTGCCAGCAGGACTTTCTCCTACAATGAGCAGTTCTTC
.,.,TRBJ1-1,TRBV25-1,CASSDFGEAFF,TGTGCCAGCAGTGATTTCGGGGAAGCTTTCTTT
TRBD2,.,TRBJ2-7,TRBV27,CASSTTPGTSLGQYF,TGTGCCAGCAGTACAACCCCCGGGACTAGTCTTGGGCAGTACTTC
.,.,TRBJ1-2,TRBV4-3,CASSQEYGIYNYGYTF,TGCGCCAGCAGCCAAGAATACGGGATTTATAACTATGGCTACACCTTC
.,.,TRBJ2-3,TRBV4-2,CASSQGGTQYF,TGTGCCAGCAGCCAAGGGGGTACGCAGTATTTT
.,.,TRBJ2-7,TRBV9,CASSVETRGEQYF,TGTGCCAGCAGCGTAGAGACTCGGGGCGAGCAGTACTTC
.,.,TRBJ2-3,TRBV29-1,CSVGLPDTQYF,TGCAGCGTTGGCCTCCCAGATACGCAGTATTTT
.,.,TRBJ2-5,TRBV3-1,CASSRTRPWGETQYF,TGTGCCAGCAGCCGGACTCGTCCTTGGGGAGAGACCCAGTACTTC
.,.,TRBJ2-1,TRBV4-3,CASSPREGSYNEQFF,TGCGCCAGCAGCCCTCGGGAAGGCTCCTACAATGAGCAGTTCTTC
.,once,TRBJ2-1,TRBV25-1,CASLGPPEREQFF,TGTGCCAGCCTTGGACCGCCTGAGCGTGAGCAGTTCTTC
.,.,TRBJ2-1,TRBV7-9,CASSGTPRYDNEQFF,TGTGCCAGCAGCGGGACACCCCGGTATGACAATGAGCAGTTCTTC
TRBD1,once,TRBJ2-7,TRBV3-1,CASSQREDRGEQYF,TGTGCCAGCAGCCAAAGGGAAGACAGGGGCGAGCAGTACTTC
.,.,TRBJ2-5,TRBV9,CASSVTGTETQYF,TGTGCCAGCAGCGTGACCGGGACAGAGACCCAGTACTTC
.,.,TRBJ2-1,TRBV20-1,CSASGAPGVF,TGCAGTGCTTCGGGGGCACCGGGGGTCTTC
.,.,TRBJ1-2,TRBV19,CASSTRTAFSIYGYTF,TGTGCCAGTAGTACACGGACGGCCTTTAGCATCTATGGCTACACCTTC
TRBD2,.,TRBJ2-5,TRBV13,CASSLLAGGHQETQYF,TGTGCCAGCAGCTTACTAGCGGGGGGCCACCAAGAGACCCAGTACTTC
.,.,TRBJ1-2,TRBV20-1,CSAPEVEGGYGYTF,TGCAGTGCTCCGGAGGTTGAGGGCGGGTATGGCTACACCTTC
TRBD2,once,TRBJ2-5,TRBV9,CASSVKFGSGGQETQYF,TGTGCCAGCAGCGTAAAGTTCGGGAGCGGGGGGCAAGAGACCCAGTACTTC
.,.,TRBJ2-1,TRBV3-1,CASSQELTGSYNEQFF,TGTGCCAGCAGCCAAGAGTTGACAGGCTCCTACAATGAGCAGTTCTTC
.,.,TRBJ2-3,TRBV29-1,CSVRQMADTQYF,TGCAGCGTCCGACAGATGGCAGATACGCAGTATTTT
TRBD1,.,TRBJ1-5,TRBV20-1,CSASTGTDNSNQPQHF,TGCAGTGCTAGTACGGGGACAGATAATAGCAATCAGCCCCAGCATTTT
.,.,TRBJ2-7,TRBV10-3,CAISESSSYEQYF,TGTGCCATCAGTGAGTCGAGTAGCTACGAGCAGTACTTC
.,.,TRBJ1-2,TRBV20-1,CSAREGDHGYTF,TGCAGTGCTAGAGAAGGGGACCATGGCTACACCTTC
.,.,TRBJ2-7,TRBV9,CASSVGTTSYEQYF,TGTGCCAGCAGCGTAGGGACTACCTCCTACGAGCAGTACTTC
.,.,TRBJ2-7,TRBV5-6,CASSLGGFYEQYF,TGTGCCAGCAGCTTGGGGGGATTTTACGAGCAGTACTTC
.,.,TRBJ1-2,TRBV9,CASSVLTTGRYTF,TGTGCCAGCAGCGTTCTAACGACAGGACGCTACACCTTC
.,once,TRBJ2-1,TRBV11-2,CASSLDQNREDGNEQFF,TGTGCCAGCAGCTTAGATCAGAACAGGGAGGATGGCAATGAGCAGTTCTTC